These 14 T cell receptor beta chains were sequenced from one sample in a study of blood T cells in healthy people across ages (dated by TCRdb to the mid-2010s). The protocol used for the library was 5' RACE. Instrument on record: Illumina HiSeq 2500. The second PCR ran for about 7 to 11 cycles and used a J-beta primer mix along with a sample-barcoded 5' primer. TCRdb reanalyzed the raw reads on its own, using fastp at Q25 for trimming and MiXCR for clone calling, and kept in-frame beta chains. A single entry per CDR3 protein holds the most common genes and DNA from its merged rows. This sample has around 800,000 distinct CDR3 sequences in its table, and more than 25% of those were observed once. The ten largest clones represent under 3% of the sample. These data are also associated with another study on T cells of mothers and their children.

The source material was blood. The receptors were gathered from a boy aged 10-17 years in good health.

CDR3 bases: TGCGCCAGCAGCGATAATCAGAACACTGAAGCTTTCTTT. Translation: CASSDNQNTEAFF. The chain employs TRBV5-1 and TRBJ1-1; the D is unclear. Germline CDR1 SGHRS, CDR2 YFSETQ. Between the trimmed V and J ends, which lost 4 bases and 1 base, there was a span of 8 bases. This CDR3 is 13 amino acids long.

The CDR3 DNA is TGCAGCGTAAAGACGGCCCGGGCGGATGAGCAGTTCTTC. Residues: CSVKTARADEQFF. The chain uses TRBV29-1 and TRBJ2-1; D uncertain. V lost 6 bases and J 8 bases, leaving 17 bases between the germline ends. Per germline, CDR1 SQVTM and CDR2 ANQGSEA. The length of the CDR3 is 13 residues.

This clonotype showed up just a few times. The chain couples TRBV29-1 to TRBJ2-5, with D possibly TRBD1 on 6 matching bases. The CDR3 length is 12 residues. CDR1 SQVTM and CDR2 ANQGSEA come from the germline V gene. Trimming cost V 4 bases and J 0 bases, with 6 bases left between them. CDR3: CSVGDNQETQYF. The CDR3 DNA is TGCAGCGTTGGGGACAACCAAGAGACCCAGTACTTC.

The rearrangement joins TRBV6-5 to TRBJ2-5; tentatively, D is TRBD1 (5 bases). Per germline, CDR1 MNHEY and CDR2 SVGAGI. The CDR3 spans 13 residues. The germline V and J ends were trimmed by 3 bases and 4 bases, with 9 bases remaining between them. The CDR3 is CASSYGAAETQYF. The DNA of the CDR3 is TGTGCCAGCAGTTATGGGGCTGCAGAGACCCAGTACTTC.

This clonotype was counted between two and nine times. A junction end diverges from the germline sequence, so it may reflect a read error. The chain links TRBV15 to TRBJ2-5; D is possibly TRBD2 (7 bases). CDR3 length: 13 amino acids. CDR1 is LNHNV, CDR2 YYDKDF, per germline (reference sequence). The CDR3 here is CATSGEGGETQYF. CDR3 nucleotides: TGTGCCACCAGCGGAGAGGGGGGGGAGACCCAGTACTTC.

This clonotype occurred a few times. V gene TRBV9 combines with J gene TRBJ1-1, with D hard to call. With 6 bases removed from V and 3 bases from J, the gap between germline ends came to 18 bases. CDR1 and CDR2 from the germline V gene are SGDLS and YYNGEE. The CDR3 covers 15 residues. CDR3 amino acids: CASTPVGRGDTEAFF. CDR3 bases: TGTGCCAGCACTCCCGTAGGGCGAGGAGACACTGAAGCTTTCTTT.

This clonotype was found a few times. The rearrangement joins TRBV20-1 to TRBJ1-5; weak D call: TRBD1 (5 bases). Germline CDR1 DFQATT, CDR2 SNEGSKA (reference sequence). Trimming removed 2 bases at V and 11 bases at J, with 19 bases between. The CDR3 consists of 14 residues. The CDR3 loop reads CSARWGPLAPAQHF. CDR3 nucleotides: TGCAGTGCTAGATGGGGACCCCTAGCTCCTGCCCAGCATTTT.

This clonotype has more than one count but fewer than ten. The V gene is TRBV7-9, the J gene TRBJ2-5; 7 positions agree with TRBD2. With V trimmed by 10 bases and J by 5 bases, 7 bases remained unmatched. The CDR3 runs 12 residues. Germline CDR1 and CDR2: SEHNR and FQNEAQ (reference sequence). As DNA, the CDR3 is TGTGCCATCGATCGGGGAGGGGAGACCCAGTACTTC. The encoded protein is CAIDRGGETQYF.

The chain is built from TRBV20-1 and TRBJ2-4; D is undetermined. The V end lost 0 bases, the J end lost 0 bases, and 6 bases lay between the germline ends. The CDR3 has 14 amino acids. Germline-derived CDR1 and CDR2 are DFQATT and SNEGSKA (reference sequence). The CDR3 DNA is TGCAGTGCTAGAGAGTCTATAGCCAAAAACATTCAGTACTTC. Its protein product is CSARESIAKNIQYF.

The CDR3 nucleotides are TGCAGTGCCTATGGACACGAGCAGTACTTC. It specifies CSAYGHEQYF. V gene TRBV20-1 combines with J gene TRBJ2-1; D gene ambiguous. The tail of the sequence fits TRBJ2-7 better, so the J call may be wrong. CDR1 and CDR2 (germline): DFQATT, SNEGSKA (reference sequence). This CDR3 has 10 amino acids.

This clonotype was found a few times. The chain recombines TRBV9 with TRBJ2-1; TRBD1 or TRBD2 may be the D gene (5 bases each). This CDR3 region has 14 residues. The ends were cut back, 0 bases at V and 8 bases at J, with 12 bases in the middle. Germline CDR1 is SGDLS and CDR2 is YYNGEE. Here the CDR3 reads CASSVVGDVDEQFF. CDR3 in DNA: TGTGCCAGCAGCGTAGTAGGGGACGTCGATGAGCAGTTCTTC.

The V call is TRBV9, the J call TRBJ1-3; D perhaps matches TRBD1 (6 bases). V lost 3 bases and J 0 bases, leaving 16 bases between the germline ends. The germline gives CDR1 SGDLS, CDR2 YYNGEE. The length of the CDR3 is 17 residues. The CDR3 loop reads CASSATGGAFSGNTIYF. For the CDR3, the DNA is TGTGCCAGCAGCGCAACCGGGGGCGCATTCTCTGGAAACACCATATATTTT.

The chain employs TRBV5-1 and TRBJ1-3, with TRBD1 identical over 9 bases. The germline V gene has CDR1 SGHRS and CDR2 YFSETQ. Trimming cost V 3 bases and J 3 bases; bases outside gene matches: 7. The CDR3 runs to 16 residues. The CDR3 is CASSSKGQGGGNTIYF. CDR3 bases: TGCGCCAGCAGCTCGAAGGGACAGGGCGGTGGAAACACCATATATTTT.

This sequence joins TRBV6-2 or TRBV6-3 and TRBJ2-7, with 11 bases matching TRBD2. The V segment lost 0 bases and the J segment 2 bases; nucleotides outside the gene matches: 6. The germline gives CDR1 MNHEY, CDR2 SVGEGT. This CDR3 is 17 amino acids long. CDR3 loop: CASSYSVTSGSAYEQYF. CDR3 DNA sequence: TGTGCCAGCAGTTACTCGGTCACTAGCGGGAGCGCCTACGAGCAGTACTTC.